The sequence of this T cell receptor beta chain was determined in a study of regulatory T cells in long-lasting Graves disease. The overall study: Persistent Graves' disease denoted over 5 years of antithyroid drugs plus positive TSH receptor antibodies.

Time point here: persistent/refractory GD, antithyroid drugs over 5 years with positive TRAb. Preparation of the TCR library used RNA extracted from PBMCs. Patients with Graves' disease were diagnosed by American Thyroid Association guidelines. A peripheral blood sample, 7 to 9.5 milliliters in volume, was drawn into EDTA tubes. Of note for this clonotype: Its antigen is unknown.

Overall study results and limits: Persistent patients shared more public clonotypes (2,741) than new patients (approximately 970).

The V end lost 2 bases, the J end lost 5 bases, and 9 bases lay between the germline ends. Germline assignment: CDR1 DFQATT and CDR2 SNEGSKA (reference sequence). This CDR3 is built from 13 residues. Building the TCR beta libraries relied on iRepertoire HTBI primers, and CDR3 regions underwent Arm-PCR. TCRdb redid the calling of the multiplex PCR reads with MiXCR, one entry per CDR3 protein. The data show approximately 440,000 distinct CDR3 sequences, 20% to 25% seen once. The material was peripheral blood mononuclear cells (PBMCs), obtained when the disease was refractory, from a patient treated with antithyroid drugs. The sequence was collected from a female donor with Graves disease. The gene calls are TRBV20-1 and TRBJ2-2; D is tentatively TRBD1 or TRBD2 (5 bases each). CDR3 DNA sequence: TGCAGTGCTAGATGGGGCGGGACCGGGGAGCTGTTTTTT. Amino acids: CSARWGGTGELFF.